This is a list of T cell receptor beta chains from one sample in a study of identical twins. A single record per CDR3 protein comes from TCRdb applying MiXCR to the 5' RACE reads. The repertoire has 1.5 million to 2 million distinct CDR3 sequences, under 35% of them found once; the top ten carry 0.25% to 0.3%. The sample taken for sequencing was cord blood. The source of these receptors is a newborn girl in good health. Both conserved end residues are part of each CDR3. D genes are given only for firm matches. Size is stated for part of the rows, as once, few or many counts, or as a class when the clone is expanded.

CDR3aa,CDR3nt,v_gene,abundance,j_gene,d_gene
CASRDRNSNQPQHF,TGTGCCAGTAGGGACAGGAATAGCAATCAGCCCCAGCATTTT,TRBV19,NA,TRBJ1-5,TRBD1
CASTGGQGILSGSYEQYF,TGTGCCAGCACCGGGGGACAGGGAATACTTAGCGGGAGCTACGAGCAGTACTTC,TRBV2,NA,TRBJ2-7,NA
CASSFTGGDQPQHF,TGCGCCAGCAGCTTTACAGGGGGCGATCAGCCCCAGCATTTT,TRBV5-1,many,TRBJ1-5,TRBD1
CASSLVGGLPSEKLFF,TGTGCCAGCAGTTTAGTGGGGGGCTTACCTAGTGAGAAACTGTTTTTT,TRBV12-3/TRBV12-4,NA,TRBJ1-4,NA
CASSRQRESSYNEQFF,TGTGCCAGCAGCCGCCAGCGGGAGAGCTCCTACAATGAGCAGTTCTTC,TRBV3-1,NA,TRBJ2-1,TRBD2
CASRLAGLYEQYF,TGCGCCAGCAGACTAGCGGGGCTCTACGAGCAGTACTTC,TRBV6-2/TRBV6-3,many,TRBJ2-7,TRBD2
CASSYGVGTYTF,TGTGCCAGCAGTTACGGTGTGGGGACCTACACCTTC,TRBV6-5,few,TRBJ1-2,NA
CAATHNNNSPLHF,TGTGCCGCCACCCACAACAATAATTCACCCCTCCACTTT,TRBV10-3,once,TRBJ1-6,NA
CASSPGTAEQFF,TGTGCCAGCAGCCCCGGGACAGCCGAGCAGTTCTTC,TRBV5-4,few,TRBJ2-1,TRBD1
CASSYCSWLPSYNEQYF,TGTGCCAGCAGTTACTGTTCTTGGCTTCCCTCCTACAATGAGCAGTACTTC,TRBV6-7,NA,TRBJ2-7,NA
CATSRLGAGYEQYF,TGTGCCACCAGTCGGTTAGGGGCGGGCTACGAGCAGTACTTC,TRBV12-3/TRBV12-4,NA,TRBJ2-7,NA
CATSPGHSYEQYF,TGTGCCACCAGTCCTGGGCATTCCTACGAGCAGTACTTC,TRBV24-1,few,TRBJ2-7,NA
CASSLVAVGTEQYF,TGTGCCAGCAGTTTAGTTGCGGTGGGGACCGAGCAGTACTTC,TRBV28,few,TRBJ2-7,NA
CASSLGDSNYGYTF,TGCGCCAGCAGCTTGGGGGACAGTAACTATGGCTACACCTTC,TRBV5-1,many,TRBJ1-2,TRBD1
CAISPRQQETQYF,TGTGCCATCAGTCCGAGACAGCAAGAGACCCAGTACTTC,TRBV10-3,many,TRBJ2-5,NA
CASSEVPASRITDTQYF,TGTGCCAGCAGTGAAGTACCGGCTAGCAGAATCACAGATACGCAGTATTTT,TRBV2,NA,TRBJ2-3,NA
CASSLWSGGHQYNEQFF,TGTGCCAGCAGCCTGTGGAGCGGGGGGCATCAATACAATGAGCAGTTCTTC,TRBV6-1,NA,TRBJ2-1,TRBD2
CSVARDRAKAPEAFF,TGCAGCGTTGCGAGGGACAGGGCGAAGGCTCCTGAAGCTTTCTTT,TRBV29-1,NA,TRBJ1-1,TRBD1
CASALRRGHYNEQFF,TGTGCCAGCGCGCTTCGAAGGGGGCACTACAATGAGCAGTTCTTC,TRBV12-3/TRBV12-4,many,TRBJ2-1,TRBD1
CASSVGMSNTDTQYF,TGTGCCAGCAGTGTAGGCATGTCAAACACAGATACGCAGTATTTT,TRBV2,NA,TRBJ2-3,NA
CSAGTGSGPLTYEQYF,TGCAGTGCTGGTACAGGTTCTGGGCCCCTCACCTACGAGCAGTACTTC,TRBV20-1,NA,TRBJ2-7,NA
CASSLSVAMNEQFF,TGTGCCAGCAGTTTAAGCGTAGCCATGAACGAGCAGTTCTTC,TRBV12-3/TRBV12-4,NA,TRBJ2-1,NA
CATSRHTGTYEQYF,TGTGCCACCAGCAGACACACAGGTACCTACGAGCAGTACTTC,TRBV15,NA,TRBJ2-7,NA
CASSGTSGQYNEQFF,TGTGCCAGCAGCGGGACTAGCGGGCAATACAATGAGCAGTTCTTC,TRBV3-1,few,TRBJ2-1,TRBD2
CASSYGNSNQPQHF,TGTGCCAGCAGTTACGGGAATTCCAATCAGCCCCAGCATTTT,TRBV6-2/TRBV6-3,NA,TRBJ1-5,NA
CASSSSMVELFF,TGTGCCAGCAGCTCGTCTATGGTGGAGCTGTTTTTT,TRBV7-2,few,TRBJ2-2,NA
CASSQPGTGGGEAFF,TGTGCCAGCAGCCAACCCGGGACAGGAGGAGGGGAAGCTTTCTTT,TRBV4-2,few,TRBJ1-1,TRBD1
CASRETGSGANVLTF,TGTGCCAGCAGAGAAACAGGATCTGGGGCCAACGTCCTGACTTTC,TRBV12-3/TRBV12-4,few,TRBJ2-6,NA
CASSLLGTSGRAAYNEQFF,TGTGCCAGCAGCTTATTGGGGACTAGCGGGAGGGCCGCCTACAATGAGCAGTTCTTC,TRBV13,NA,TRBJ2-1,TRBD2
CAGSEAGGTDTQYF,TGTGCCGGCAGTGAAGCGGGAGGCACAGATACGCAGTATTTT,TRBV2,NA,TRBJ2-3,TRBD2
CSARYPANQPQHF,TGCAGTGCTAGGTACCCGGCGAATCAGCCCCAGCATTTT,TRBV20-1,few,TRBJ1-5,NA
CASSGGTAAYNEQYF,TGTGCCAGCAGTGGGGGGACAGCGGCCTACAATGAGCAGTACTTC,TRBV2,NA,TRBJ2-7,TRBD1
CSVGHNQETQYF,TGCAGCGTTGGCCACAACCAAGAGACCCAGTACTTC,TRBV29-1,NA,TRBJ2-5,NA
CASSLESEGTEAFF,TGCGCCAGCAGCTTGGAGTCAGAGGGCACTGAAGCTTTCTTT,TRBV5-1,few,TRBJ1-1,NA
CASSYSGLAGGDTQYF,TGTGCCAGCAGTTACTCCGGACTAGCGGGAGGAGATACGCAGTATTTT,TRBV6-5,NA,TRBJ2-3,TRBD2
CASSYRRGWEDTQYF,TGTGCCAGCAGTTACAGGCGGGGATGGGAAGATACGCAGTATTTT,TRBV6-5,many,TRBJ2-3,NA
CASSFLTGATEAFF,TGTGCCAGCAGCTTTTTGACAGGGGCCACTGAAGCTTTCTTT,TRBV7-2,NA,TRBJ1-1,TRBD1
CASSIGEGNTEAFF,TGTGCCAGTAGTATTGGGGAGGGGAACACTGAAGCTTTCTTT,TRBV19,NA,TRBJ1-1,NA
CASSLIGPTSGNYEQYF,TGCGCCAGCAGCTTGATCGGTCCAACTAGCGGGAACTACGAGCAGTACTTC,TRBV5-1,NA,TRBJ2-7,TRBD2
CAISAATSGQETQYF,TGTGCCATCAGTGCAGCGACTAGCGGCCAAGAGACCCAGTACTTC,TRBV10-3,many,TRBJ2-5,TRBD2
CASSPGRKQETQYF,TGCGCCAGCAGCCCGGGACGCAAACAAGAGACCCAGTACTTC,TRBV5-1,NA,TRBJ2-5,NA
CASSRSHGRADAEYF,TGTGCCAGCAGTCGGAGCCATGGGCGGGCAGATGCGGAATATTTT,TRBV12-3/TRBV12-4,NA,TRBJ2-3,NA
CSAREKWGAEYNEQFF,TGCAGTGCTAGAGAGAAATGGGGAGCCGAATACAATGAGCAGTTCTTC,TRBV20-1,few,TRBJ2-1,NA
CASSLPGLQSFDEQFF,TGTGCCAGCAGTTTACCGGGACTACAGTCATTCGATGAGCAGTTCTTC,TRBV27,NA,TRBJ2-1,TRBD2
CASSSAMTGIVAEAFF,TGTGCCAGCAGTTCAGCTATGACAGGGATCGTCGCTGAAGCTTTCTTT,TRBV27,few,TRBJ1-1,TRBD1
CASSLVEGPYEQYF,TGTGCCAGCAGCTTAGTGGAGGGCCCCTACGAGCAGTACTTC,TRBV7-2,many,TRBJ2-7,NA
CASSLLSGGSNNEQFF,TGTGCCAGCAGCTTATTAAGCGGGGGATCCAACAATGAGCAGTTCTTC,TRBV7-2,few,TRBJ2-1,TRBD2
CASSLVGTSGRGEQFF,TGTGCCAGCAGCTTAGTCGGGACTAGCGGGAGAGGCGAGCAGTTCTTC,TRBV7-9,NA,TRBJ2-1,TRBD2
CSAGTQGAYGYTF,TGCAGTGCCGGGACGCAGGGAGCCTATGGCTACACCTTC,TRBV20-1,few,TRBJ1-2,NA